These 18 T cell receptor beta chains were all obtained from the same sample, sequenced in a study of blood T cells in healthy people across ages. Next came a second PCR, run for about 6 to 12 cycles, which used a sample-barcoded 5' primer along with a J-beta primer mix. From the 5' RACE reads, TCRdb called clonotypes with MiXCR, one entry per CDR3 protein. The sample lists 800,000 to 950,000 distinct CDR3 sequences; 48% were seen once. The sequenced material came from blood. The receptors derive from a man aged 30-40 years in good health.

V is TRBV21-1 and J is TRBJ2-7. TRBV21-1 is tagged as a pseudogene. The length of the CDR3 is 10 residues. The CDR3 loop reads CASGFHEQYF. CDR3 bases: TGTGCCAGCGGGTTCCACGAGCAGTACTTC.

A few counts support this clonotype. This rearrangement joins TRBV9 to TRBJ1-2; D remains ambiguous. This CDR3 is 16 amino acids long. V was pared by 0 bases and J by 4 bases, with 16 bases between. CDR1 SGDLS and CDR2 YYNGEE come from the germline V gene. The chain's CDR3 is CASSVEPDLQVYGYTF. The CDR3 region has the DNA TGTGCCAGCAGCGTAGAGCCGGACCTCCAGGTCTATGGCTACACCTTC. Together with reference TRBV9 and TRBJ1-2, the CDR3 gives the full variable domain: DSGVTQTPKHLITATGQRVTLRCSPRSGDLSVYWYQQSLDQGLQFLIQYYNGEERAKGNILERFSAQQFPDLHSELNLSSLELGDSALYFCASSVEPDLQVYGYTFGSGTRLTVV.

This chain links TRBV7-2 with TRBJ2-7, with TRBD1 matching 8 bases. The CDR3 consists of 12 residues. CDR1 is SGHTA and CDR2 is FQGNSA in the germline V gene. The V gene end was trimmed by 4 bases and the J gene end by 7 bases; junction bases not matched to a gene: 3. CDR3 residues: CASSSDRVEQYF. CDR3 coding DNA: TGTGCCAGCAGCTCGGACAGGGTTGAGCAGTACTTC.

The chain carries TRBV7-2 and TRBJ2-1; D gene unclear. Germline-derived CDR1 and CDR2 are SGHTA and FQGNSA. This CDR3 spans 14 amino acids. V was shortened by 4 bases and J by 5 bases, with 12 bases between the two germline ends. The CDR3 coding sequence is TGTGCCAGCAGCTCGTCCTTTGGCGACAATGAGCAGTTCTTC. It encodes CASSSSFGDNEQFF. Based on the CDR3 plus reference TRBV7-2 and TRBJ2-1, the full variable domain is GAGVSQSPSNKVTEKGKDVELRCDPISGHTALYWYRQSLGQGLEFLIYFQGNSAPDKSGLPSDRFSAERTGGSVSTLTIQRTQQEDSAVYLCASSSSFGDNEQFFGPGTRLTVL.

This rearrangement joins TRBV4-1 to TRBJ2-3; D perhaps matches TRBD1 (6 bases). Looked up from germline, CDR1 is MGHRA and CDR2 is YSYEKL. V shed 8 bases and J shed 6 bases, with 21 bases lying between them. This CDR3 has 15 amino acids. CDR3 nucleotide sequence: TGCGCCAGCGGTATCAGGGGTTCCAGGGAGGATACGCAGTATTTT. Translating it yields CASGIRGSREDTQYF.

The chain uses TRBV28 and TRBJ2-2; possibly TRBD1 for D (6 bases). V lost 4 bases and J lost 6, with 15 bases in between. The germline V gene has CDR1 MDHEN and CDR2 SYDVKM. The CDR3 consists of 15 residues. This CDR3 is CASSYGPRGSGELFF. The CDR3, as DNA: TGTGCCAGCAGTTACGGTCCTAGGGGGTCCGGGGAGCTGTTTTTT.

The chain uses TRBV20-1 and TRBJ1-2; 8 bases fit TRBD1. The ends lost 5 bases at V and 5 bases at J; junction bases unmatched: 7. Per germline, CDR1 DFQATT and CDR2 SNEGSKA (reference sequence). CDR3 size: 13 residues. The CDR3 protein is CSAADRGPYGYTF. In DNA form, the CDR3 reads TGCAGTGCTGCCGACAGGGGTCCATATGGCTACACCTTC.

The chain couples TRBV6-5 to TRBJ1-4; D remains unclear. This CDR3 comprises 15 residues. Germline V gene lookup returns CDR1 MNHEY and CDR2 SVGAGI. Trimming left V 4 bases short and J 8 bases short, with 17 bases between. CDR3 sequence reads: CASSSPSDAGEKLFF. The CDR3 DNA sequence: TGTGCCAGCAGTTCACCCTCGGACGCGGGAGAAAAACTGTTTTTT.

In this sample, this clonotype turned up a few times. The rearrangement joins TRBV24-1 to TRBJ2-1, with 7 bases matching TRBD2. Losses at the gene ends were 4 bases for V and 5 bases for J; bases not matched to a gene: 10. CDR1 is KGHDR, CDR2 SFDVKD, per germline. This CDR3 has 16 residues. The CDR3 region has the DNA TGTGCCACCAGTGACACCCGGGACTACACGAACAATGAGCAGTTCTTC. Translated: CATSDTRDYTNNEQFF.

The rearrangement joins TRBV7-2 to TRBJ2-1; 12 bases fit TRBD1. This CDR3 is built from 16 residues. Germline CDR1 SGHTA, CDR2 FQGNSA. V was pared by 1 base and J by 7 bases, with 5 bases of the junction left unmatched. The CDR3 DNA is TGTGCCAGCAGCTTAGTGGGGGACAGGGGGCTTAATGAGCAGTTCTTC. It yields the protein CASSLVGDRGLNEQFF.

The rearrangement uses TRBV4-2 and TRBJ2-6; 8 positions agree with TRBD1. Germline CDR1 and CDR2: LGHNA and YNFKEQ. CDR3 size: 20 residues. Germline trimming cut 0 bases from V and 4 bases from J; bases unmatched to any gene: 14. The CDR3 bases are TGTGCCAGCAGCCAAGATCCCCACGCAGGGGGCTTAAGGGGGGCCAACGTCCTGACTTTC. Encoded protein: CASSQDPHAGGLRGANVLTF.

The CDR3 DNA sequence: TGTGCCAGCAGTTTAGTGGATTCGCACGAGCAGTACTTC. Its translation: CASSLVDSHEQYF. The genes are TRBV28 and TRBJ2-7; unclear D gene. The V and J ends lost 2 bases and 5 bases respectively, with 10 bases between them. The CDR3 length is 13 residues. From germline, CDR1 is MDHEN and CDR2 SYDVKM. Full variable domain (remainder filled in from reference TRBV28 and TRBJ2-7): DVKVTQSSRYLVKRTGEKVFLECVQDMDHENMFWYRQDPGLGLRLIYFSYDVKMKEKGDIPEGYSVSREKKERFSLILESASTNQTSMYLCASSLVDSHEQYFGPGTRLTVT.

This clonotype was counted a few times. The genes are TRBV15 and TRBJ2-3; a possible D gene is TRBD2 (6 bases). Trimming removed 0 bases from V and 1 base from J, with 17 bases in between. Germline V gene data show CDR1 as LNHNV and CDR2 as YYDKDF (reference sequence). The CDR3 sequence is 18 residues long. The CDR3 DNA reads as TGTGCCACCAGCAGAGATAGGAGGGCCGGGAGACGCACAGATACGCAGTATTTT. Its protein is CATSRDRRAGRRTDTQYF. Filled out from reference TRBV15 and TRBJ2-3, the complete variable domain reads DAMVIQNPRYQVTQFGKPVTLSCSQTLNHNVMYWYQQKSSQAPKLLFHYYDKDFNNEADTPDNFQSRRPNTSFCFLDIRSPGLGDTAMYLCATSRDRRAGRRTDTQYFGPGTRLTVL.

The V gene is TRBV4-2, the J gene TRBJ1-1; D remains unclear. Germline V gene data show CDR1 as LGHNA and CDR2 as YNFKEQ. Trimming stripped 6 bases from V and 3 bases from J, with 17 bases between. The CDR3 extends over 15 amino acids. The CDR3 region has the DNA TGTGCCAGCAGTCGTGTCTCGCCCGACCACACTGAAGCTTTCTTT. This codes for CASSRVSPDHTEAFF.

This clonotype has at least ten counts. This chain joins TRBV3-1 and TRBJ2-3, with 12 bases identical to TRBD2. The CDR3 has 16 amino acids. Per the germline V gene, CDR1 is LGHDT and CDR2 is YNNKEL (reference sequence). The ends lost 4 bases at V and 5 bases at J; junction bases unmatched: 7. The CDR3 spells CASSRPSGGAEDTQYF. CDR3 bases: TGTGCCAGCAGCCGACCTAGCGGGGGGGCCGAAGATACGCAGTATTTT.

The rearrangement joins TRBV12-3 or TRBV12-4 to TRBJ2-7; D unclear. This CDR3 region has 13 residues. V lost 0 bases and J lost 5, with 8 bases in between. This CDR3 reads CASSLAPENEQYF. The CDR3 bases are TGTGCCAGCAGTTTAGCGCCGGAAAACGAGCAGTACTTC.

The chain links TRBV21-1 to TRBJ2-5; TRBD1, the table's D call, was not compared with the DNA. TRBV21-1 is deemed a pseudogene. The CDR3 is 16 amino acids. CDR3 DNA: TGTGCCAGCAGCAAACCAAAAGGGGTCCGGCAAGAGACCCAGTACTTC. Protein product: CASSKPKGVRQETQYF.

This sequence joins TRBV5-1 and TRBJ1-1; tentative D call: TRBD1 (6 bases). In germline, CDR1 is SGHRS, CDR2 YFSETQ. The CDR3 length is 15 residues. Trimming removed 0 bases at V and 0 bases at J, with 9 bases between. CDR3 bases: TGCGCCAGCAGCTTGGATGGGGGCATGAACACTGAAGCTTTCTTT. Translating gives CASSLDGGMNTEAFF. Variable domain in full (rest from reference TRBV5-1 and TRBJ1-1): KAGVTQTPRYLIKTRGQQVTLSCSPISGHRSVSWYQQTPGQGLQFLFEYFSETQRNKGNFPGRFSGRQFSNSRSEMNVSTLELGDSALYLCASSLDGGMNTEAFFGQGTRLTVV.